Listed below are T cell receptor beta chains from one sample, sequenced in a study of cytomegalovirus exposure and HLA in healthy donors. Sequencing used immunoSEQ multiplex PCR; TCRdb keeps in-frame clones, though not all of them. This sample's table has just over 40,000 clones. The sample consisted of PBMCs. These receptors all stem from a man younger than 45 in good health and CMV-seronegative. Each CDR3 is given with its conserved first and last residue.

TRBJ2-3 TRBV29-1 CSVEERGIDRGRVTDTQYF
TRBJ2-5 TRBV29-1 CSVEGLAAKETQYF
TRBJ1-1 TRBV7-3 CASSLTSGTTNTEAFF
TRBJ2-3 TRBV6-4 CASSATSTDTQYF
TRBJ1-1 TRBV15 CATSRGTGGNTEAFF
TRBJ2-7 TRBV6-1 CASISTGGGYEQYF
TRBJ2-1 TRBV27 CASTHYNEQFF
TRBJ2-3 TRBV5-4 CASSPRLAGEGDTQYF
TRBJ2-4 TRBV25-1 CASRGWDSKNIQYF
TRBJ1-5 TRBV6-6 CASSQGASQPQHF
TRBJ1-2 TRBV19 CASSEDTRSGYTF
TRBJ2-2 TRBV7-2 CASSARPGLAVTGELFF
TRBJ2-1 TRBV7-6 CASSLGNARGEEQFF
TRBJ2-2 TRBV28 CASSLLTSGATGELFF
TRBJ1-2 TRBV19 CASSPTQGHGYTF
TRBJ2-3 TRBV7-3 CASSRPGGITDTQYF
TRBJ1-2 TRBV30 CAWIDGGESYTF
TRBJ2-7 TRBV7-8 CASSLNPAGPYEQYF
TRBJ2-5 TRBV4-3 CASSQVGGGLDPIQETQYF
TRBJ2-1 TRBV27 CASSLGLAGVSEQFF
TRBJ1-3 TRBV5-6 CASSLRRGARNTIYF
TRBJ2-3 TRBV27 CATRLAGGPDTQYF
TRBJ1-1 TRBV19 CASSANWNTEAFF
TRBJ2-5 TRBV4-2 CASSPEGVRETQYF
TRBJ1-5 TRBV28 CASRPQGGIQPQHF
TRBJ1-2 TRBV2 CASSYQAGGWGGYTF
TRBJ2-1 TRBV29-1 CSVLKTALPDNEQFF
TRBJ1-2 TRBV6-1 CASSQTNYGYTF
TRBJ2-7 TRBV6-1 CASSAHTTSGSDEQYF
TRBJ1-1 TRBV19 CASSMGLMNTEAFF
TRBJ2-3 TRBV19 CASSIDLASTDKQYF
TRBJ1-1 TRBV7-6 CASSLETGGSWRNTEAFF
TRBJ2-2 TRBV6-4 CASSDSTGDTGELFF
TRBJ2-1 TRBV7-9 CASSPPTERATYNEQFF
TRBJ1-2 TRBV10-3 CAISPTPGGNYGYTF
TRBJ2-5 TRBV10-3 CAIRAEETQYF
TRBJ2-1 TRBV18 CASSPSVGGSYNEQFF
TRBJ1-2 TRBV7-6 CASSPGQGSFYGYTF
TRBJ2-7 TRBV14 CASSQEWGLAAPYEQYF
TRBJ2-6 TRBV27 CASGYRVAGANVLTF
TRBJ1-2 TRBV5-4 CASSLARDYGYTF
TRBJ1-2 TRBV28 CASSLGLGYTF
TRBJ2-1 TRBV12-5 CASGPHRDSSYNEQFF
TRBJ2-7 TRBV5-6 CASSSPNLGYEQSF
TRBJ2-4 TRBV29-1 CSVRRGTLRDIQYF
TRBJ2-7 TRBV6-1 CASRRLAASAYEQYF
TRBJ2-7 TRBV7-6 CASSLFYSNSEQYF
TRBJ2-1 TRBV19 CASKWRPTDNEQFF
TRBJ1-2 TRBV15 CATSSYRTENYGYTF
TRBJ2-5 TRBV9 CASSVGPRPTGAQYF